The sample holds one count of the clone carrying this TCR beta chain. At one of its ends the junction is not consistent with the germline gene, which may arise from a read error. This entry belongs to a study of blood T cell repertoires in COVID-19. Repertoires were generated with immunoSEQ multiplex PCR, while TCRdb's copy carries only in-frame clones and drops some. Seen here are about 210,000 clones, about nine tenths observed once, and the top ten hold around 10%. The CDR3 is 15 residues long. Per the germline V gene, CDR1 is MNHEY and CDR2 is SVGAGI. The receptor was isolated from a man younger than 35 with acute COVID-19. The V and J genes are TRBV6-5 and TRBJ2-7, with TRBD2 matching 13 bases. The specimen was PBMCs or T cells enriched from blood (not recorded which). CDR3 DNA sequence: TGTGCCAGCATCCGGACTAGCGGGAGATCCTCCGAGCAGTACTTC. Its translation: CASIRTSGRSSEQYF.